A single sample gave rise to the 8 T cell receptor beta chains below, sequenced in a study of shared clonotypes between healthy human individuals. Sequenced by immunoSEQ multiplex PCR; TCRdb stores in-frame clones only, minus some. Counted here are a few hundred thousand clones, 73% occurring once; the ten biggest clones make up under 11%. The source material was memory CD4+ T cells sorted from blood. As for subset: CD45RA-negative fraction. These receptors came from a man aged 30-40 years in good health.

The chain combines TRBV27 with TRBJ2-7, with a possible D match to TRBD1 (6 bases). Trimming removed 6 bases from V and 9 bases from J, with 21 bases in between. The CDR3 runs 14 residues. Germline CDR1 MNHEY, CDR2 SMNVEV (reference sequence). CDR3 sequence: CASSLPGHQERQYF. The DNA of the CDR3 is TGTGCCAGCAGCCTTCCGGGACACCAAGAGCGGCAGTACTTC.

This chain uses TRBV27 with TRBJ2-7, with D tentatively TRBD1 (5 bases). CDR3 length: 13 residues. V was shortened by 0 bases and J by 3 bases, with 6 bases between the two germline ends. Per germline, CDR1 MNHEY and CDR2 SMNVEV (reference sequence). CDR3 nucleotides: TGTGCCAGCAGTTTATCTAGGGGCTACGAGCAGTACTTC. Translating gives CASSLSRGYEQYF.

The rearrangement links TRBV5-4 to TRBJ2-2; a possible D gene is TRBD2 (6 bases). CDR3 length: 16 residues. Looked up from germline, CDR1 is SGHNT and CDR2 is YYREEE (reference sequence). V was cut by 0 bases and J by 4 bases, with 13 bases left in between. In nucleotides, the CDR3 is TGTGCCAGCAGCTTGGCCGAGGGGACTCGCACCGGGGAGCTGTTTTTT. The encoded protein is CASSLAEGTRTGELFF.

This clone was observed many times. Additional DNA sequences in this sample encode the identical CDR3. The chain uses TRBV5-1 and TRBJ1-3; unclear D gene. CDR3 size: 15 residues. Germline V gene sequence: CDR1 SGHRS, CDR2 YFSETQ. Trimming took off 0 bases at V and 0 bases at J, with 7 bases between the two ends. CDR3 bases: TGCGCCAGCAGCTTGGAACCGAGCTCTGGAAACACCATATATTTT. Its protein product is CASSLEPSSGNTIYF.

CDR3 DNA sequence: TGTGCCACCAGCAGAGGTGGGACAAACTACAATGAGCAGTTCTTC. This translates into CATSRGGTNYNEQFF. The V call is TRBV15, the J call TRBJ2-1, with a tentative D call TRBD1 (6 bases). The CDR3 length is 15 residues. The germline V gene has CDR1 LNHNV and CDR2 YYDKDF (reference sequence). Trimming took 1 base from V and 3 from J, leaving 10 bases between them.

The V and J genes are TRBV5-4 and TRBJ2-5; D not resolved. The CDR3 loop spans 12 amino acids. The germline V and J ends were trimmed by 0 bases and 5 bases, with 5 bases remaining between them. CDR1 is SGHNT and CDR2 is YYREEE in the germline V gene (reference sequence). CDR3 sequence (DNA): TGTGCCAGCAGCTTGGCGTGGGAGACCCAGTACTTC. Its protein product is CASSLAWETQYF.

The chain couples TRBV14 to TRBJ1-1, with 10 bases matching TRBD1. Trimming cost V 6 bases and J 4 bases; bases outside gene matches: 8. This CDR3 spans 15 amino acids. The V gene's germline CDR1 is SGHDN and CDR2 FVKESK. This CDR3 is CASSRTGGKSTEAFF. The CDR3 region has the DNA TGTGCCAGCAGTCGGACAGGGGGGAAGAGCACTGAAGCTTTCTTT.

The chain uses TRBV6-1 and TRBJ2-3; D remains unclear. Trimming pared 4 bases from V and 4 bases from J, leaving 12 bases between. Germline loops: CDR1 MNHNS, CDR2 SASEGT. The length of the CDR3 is 14 residues. The CDR3 protein is CASSGVGEADTQYF. The CDR3 nucleotides are TGTGCCAGCAGTGGTGTTGGCGAGGCAGATACGCAGTATTTT.